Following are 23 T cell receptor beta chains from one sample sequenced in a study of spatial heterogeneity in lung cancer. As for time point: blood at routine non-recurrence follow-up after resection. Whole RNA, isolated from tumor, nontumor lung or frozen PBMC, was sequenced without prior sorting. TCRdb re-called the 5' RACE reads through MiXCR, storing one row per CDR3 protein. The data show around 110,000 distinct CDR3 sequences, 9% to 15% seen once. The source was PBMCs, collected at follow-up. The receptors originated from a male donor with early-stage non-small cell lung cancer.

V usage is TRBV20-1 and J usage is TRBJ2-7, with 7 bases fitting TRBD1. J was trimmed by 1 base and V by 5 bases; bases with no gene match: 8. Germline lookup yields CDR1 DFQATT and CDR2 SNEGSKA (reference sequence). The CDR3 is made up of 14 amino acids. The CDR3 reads CSALTPGQSYEQYF. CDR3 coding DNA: TGCAGTGCTCTTACCCCGGGACAGTCCTACGAGCAGTACTTC.

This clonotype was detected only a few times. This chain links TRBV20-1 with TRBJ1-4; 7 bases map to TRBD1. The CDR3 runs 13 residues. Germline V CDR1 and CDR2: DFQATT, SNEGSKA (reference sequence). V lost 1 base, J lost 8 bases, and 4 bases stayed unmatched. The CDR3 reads CSARGTGLEKLFF. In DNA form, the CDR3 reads TGCAGTGCTAGAGGGACAGGACTGGAAAAACTGTTTTTT.

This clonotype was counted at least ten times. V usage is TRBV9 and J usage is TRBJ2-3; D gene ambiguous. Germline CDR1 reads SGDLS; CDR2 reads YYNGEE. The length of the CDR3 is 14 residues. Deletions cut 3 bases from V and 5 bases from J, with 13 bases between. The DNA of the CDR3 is TGTGCCAGCAGCGGAAGATCCACGCAAGATACGCAGTATTTT. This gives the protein CASSGRSTQDTQYF. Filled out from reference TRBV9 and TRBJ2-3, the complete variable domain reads DSGVTQTPKHLITATGQRVTLRCSPRSGDLSVYWYQQSLDQGLQFLIQYYNGEERAKGNILERFSAQQFPDLHSELNLSSLELGDSALYFCASSGRSTQDTQYFGPGTRLTVL.

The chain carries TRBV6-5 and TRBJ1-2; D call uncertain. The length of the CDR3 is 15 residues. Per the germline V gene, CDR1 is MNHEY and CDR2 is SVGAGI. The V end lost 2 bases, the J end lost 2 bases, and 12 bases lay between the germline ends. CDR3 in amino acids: CASSYGEGGNYGYTF. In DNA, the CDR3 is TGTGCCAGCAGTTACGGGGAAGGCGGGAACTATGGCTACACCTTC.

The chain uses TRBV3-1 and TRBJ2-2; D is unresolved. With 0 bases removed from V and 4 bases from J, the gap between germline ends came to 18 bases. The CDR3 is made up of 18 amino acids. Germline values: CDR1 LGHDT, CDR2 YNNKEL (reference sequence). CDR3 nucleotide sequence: TGTGCCAGCAGCCAAGATTTACCGGCGGCCAGACCCACCGGGGAGCTGTTTTTT. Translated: CASSQDLPAARPTGELFF.

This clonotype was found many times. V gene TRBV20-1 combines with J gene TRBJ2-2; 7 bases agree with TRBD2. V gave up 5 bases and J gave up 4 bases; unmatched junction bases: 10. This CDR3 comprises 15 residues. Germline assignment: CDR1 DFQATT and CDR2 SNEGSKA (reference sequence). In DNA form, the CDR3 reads TGCAGTGCTCAAAGCGCCAGCGGGGTCACCGGGGAGCTGTTTTTT. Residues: CSAQSASGVTGELFF.

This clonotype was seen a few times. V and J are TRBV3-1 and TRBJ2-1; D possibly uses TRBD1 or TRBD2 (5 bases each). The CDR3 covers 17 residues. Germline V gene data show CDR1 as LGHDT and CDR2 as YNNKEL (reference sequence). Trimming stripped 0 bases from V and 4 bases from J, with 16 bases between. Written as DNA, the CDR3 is TGTGCCAGCAGCCAAGATCTAAGGGGACCTATTTACAATGAGCAGTTCTTC. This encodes CASSQDLRGPIYNEQFF.

CDR3 DNA sequence: TGTGCCATCAGCCTAGGGGTGTCCTCTGGAAACACCATATATTTT. Its protein is CAISLGVSSGNTIYF. This chain uses TRBV10-3 with TRBJ1-3; a possible D gene is TRBD1 (5 bases). CDR3 length: 15 residues. CDR1 is ENHRY and CDR2 is SYGVKD in the germline V gene. V dropped 6 bases and J dropped 0 bases, with 12 bases sitting between them.

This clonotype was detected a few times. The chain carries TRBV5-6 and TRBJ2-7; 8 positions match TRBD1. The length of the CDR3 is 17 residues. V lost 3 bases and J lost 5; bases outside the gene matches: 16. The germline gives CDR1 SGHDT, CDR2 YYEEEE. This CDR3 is CASSSAFGDRLRNEQYF. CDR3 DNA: TGTGCCAGCAGCTCGGCCTTCGGGGACAGGTTACGGAACGAGCAGTACTTC.

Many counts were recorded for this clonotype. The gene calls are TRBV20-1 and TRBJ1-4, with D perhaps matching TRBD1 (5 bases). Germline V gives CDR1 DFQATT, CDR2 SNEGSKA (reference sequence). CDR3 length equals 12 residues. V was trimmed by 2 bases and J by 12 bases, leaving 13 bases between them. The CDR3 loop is CSARLSGTQLFF. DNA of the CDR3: TGCAGTGCTAGATTATCGGGGACCCAACTGTTTTTT.

The CDR3, as DNA: TGTGCCAGCAACAAGACTCCGTACCAAGAGACCCAGTACTTC. Translating it yields CASNKTPYQETQYF. The rearrangement joins TRBV6-5 to TRBJ2-5; unclear D gene. V was trimmed by 7 bases and J by 0 bases, leaving 12 bases between them. The CDR3 spans 14 residues. Germline V gene lookup returns CDR1 MNHEY and CDR2 SVGAGI.

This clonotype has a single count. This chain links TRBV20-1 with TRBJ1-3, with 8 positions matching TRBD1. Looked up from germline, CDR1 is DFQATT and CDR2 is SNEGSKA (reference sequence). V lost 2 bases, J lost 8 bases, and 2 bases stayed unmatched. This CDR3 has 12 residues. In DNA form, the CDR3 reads TGCAGTGCTAGACAGGGGGCGGACACCATATATTTT. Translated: CSARQGADTIYF.

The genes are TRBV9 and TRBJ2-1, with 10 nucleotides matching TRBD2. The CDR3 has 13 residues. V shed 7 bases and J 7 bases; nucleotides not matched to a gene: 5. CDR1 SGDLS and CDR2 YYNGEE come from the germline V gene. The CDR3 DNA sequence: TGTGCCAGCCAGCGGGGGGGCACGAATGAGCAGTTCTTC. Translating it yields CASQRGGTNEQFF.

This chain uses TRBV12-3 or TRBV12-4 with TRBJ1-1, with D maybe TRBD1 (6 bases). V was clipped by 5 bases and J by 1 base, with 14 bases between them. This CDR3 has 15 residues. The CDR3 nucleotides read TGTGCCAGCAGTCCGTCGGGGGGCCGGAACACTGAAGCTTTCTTT. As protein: CASSPSGGRNTEAFF.

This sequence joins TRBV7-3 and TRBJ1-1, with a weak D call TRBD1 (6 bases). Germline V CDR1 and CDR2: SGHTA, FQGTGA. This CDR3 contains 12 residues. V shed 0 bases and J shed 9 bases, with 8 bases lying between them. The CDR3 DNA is TGTGCCAGCAGCTTAACAGGACAGAAAGCTTTCTTT. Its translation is CASSLTGQKAFF.

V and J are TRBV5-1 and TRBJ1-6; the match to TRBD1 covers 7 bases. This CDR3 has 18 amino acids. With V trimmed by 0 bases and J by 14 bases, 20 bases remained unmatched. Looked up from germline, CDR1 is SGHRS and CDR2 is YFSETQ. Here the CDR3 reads CASSLVPQTGPTVLSLHF. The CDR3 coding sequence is TGCGCCAGCAGCTTGGTCCCCCAGACAGGGCCAACAGTGTTATCCCTCCACTTT.

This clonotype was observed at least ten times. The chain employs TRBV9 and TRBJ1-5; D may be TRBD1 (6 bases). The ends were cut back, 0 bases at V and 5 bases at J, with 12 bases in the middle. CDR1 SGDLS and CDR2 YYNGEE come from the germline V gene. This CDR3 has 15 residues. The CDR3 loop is CASSVGQGSYQPQHF. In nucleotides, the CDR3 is TGTGCCAGCAGCGTAGGGCAGGGGTCTTATCAGCCCCAGCATTTT.

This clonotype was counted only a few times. Here the CDR3 reads CSALPPRHVNTEAFF. The CDR3 DNA follows: TGCAGTGCACTTCCTCCCCGACACGTGAACACTGAAGCTTTCTTT. The rearrangement uses TRBV20-1 and TRBJ1-1; no clear D. Between the trimmed V and J ends, which lost 6 bases and 0 bases, there was a span of 17 bases. CDR3 length equals 15 residues. Germline CDR1 reads DFQATT; CDR2 reads SNEGSKA (reference sequence).

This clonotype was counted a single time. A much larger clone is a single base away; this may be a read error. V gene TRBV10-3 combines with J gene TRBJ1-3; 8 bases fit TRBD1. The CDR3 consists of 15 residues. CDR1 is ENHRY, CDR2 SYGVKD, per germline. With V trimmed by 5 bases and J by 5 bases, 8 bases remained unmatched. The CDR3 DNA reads TGTGCCATCAGTTCGACAGGGGATCCTCGAAACACCATATATTTT. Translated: CAISSTGDPRNTIYF.

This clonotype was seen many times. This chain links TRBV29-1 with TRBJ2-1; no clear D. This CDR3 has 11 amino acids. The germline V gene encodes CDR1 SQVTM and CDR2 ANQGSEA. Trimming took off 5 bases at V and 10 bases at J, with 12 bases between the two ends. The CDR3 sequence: CSVYSGGEQFF. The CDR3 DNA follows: TGCAGCGTTTACTCCGGCGGCGAGCAGTTCTTC.

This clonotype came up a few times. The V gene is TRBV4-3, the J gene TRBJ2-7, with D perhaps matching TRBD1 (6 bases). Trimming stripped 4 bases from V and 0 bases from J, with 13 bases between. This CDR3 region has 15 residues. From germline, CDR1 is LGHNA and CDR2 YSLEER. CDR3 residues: CASSPGQSNSYEQYF. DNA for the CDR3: TGCGCCAGCAGCCCGGGACAATCAAACTCCTACGAGCAGTACTTC.

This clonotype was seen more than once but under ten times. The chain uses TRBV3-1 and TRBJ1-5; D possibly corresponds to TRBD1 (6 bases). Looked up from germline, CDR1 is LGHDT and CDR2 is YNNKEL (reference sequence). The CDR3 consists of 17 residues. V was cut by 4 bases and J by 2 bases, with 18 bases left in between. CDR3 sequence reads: CASSRSTGILGNQPQHF. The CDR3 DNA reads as TGTGCCAGCAGCCGCTCTACAGGGATTTTGGGCAATCAGCCCCAGCATTTT.

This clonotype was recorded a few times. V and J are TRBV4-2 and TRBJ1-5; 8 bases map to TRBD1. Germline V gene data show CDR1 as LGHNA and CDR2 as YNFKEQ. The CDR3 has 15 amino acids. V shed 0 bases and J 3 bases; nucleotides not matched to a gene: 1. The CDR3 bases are TGTGCCAGCAGCCAAGAGACAGGGGCCAATCAGCCCCAGCATTTT. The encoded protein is CASSQETGANQPQHF.